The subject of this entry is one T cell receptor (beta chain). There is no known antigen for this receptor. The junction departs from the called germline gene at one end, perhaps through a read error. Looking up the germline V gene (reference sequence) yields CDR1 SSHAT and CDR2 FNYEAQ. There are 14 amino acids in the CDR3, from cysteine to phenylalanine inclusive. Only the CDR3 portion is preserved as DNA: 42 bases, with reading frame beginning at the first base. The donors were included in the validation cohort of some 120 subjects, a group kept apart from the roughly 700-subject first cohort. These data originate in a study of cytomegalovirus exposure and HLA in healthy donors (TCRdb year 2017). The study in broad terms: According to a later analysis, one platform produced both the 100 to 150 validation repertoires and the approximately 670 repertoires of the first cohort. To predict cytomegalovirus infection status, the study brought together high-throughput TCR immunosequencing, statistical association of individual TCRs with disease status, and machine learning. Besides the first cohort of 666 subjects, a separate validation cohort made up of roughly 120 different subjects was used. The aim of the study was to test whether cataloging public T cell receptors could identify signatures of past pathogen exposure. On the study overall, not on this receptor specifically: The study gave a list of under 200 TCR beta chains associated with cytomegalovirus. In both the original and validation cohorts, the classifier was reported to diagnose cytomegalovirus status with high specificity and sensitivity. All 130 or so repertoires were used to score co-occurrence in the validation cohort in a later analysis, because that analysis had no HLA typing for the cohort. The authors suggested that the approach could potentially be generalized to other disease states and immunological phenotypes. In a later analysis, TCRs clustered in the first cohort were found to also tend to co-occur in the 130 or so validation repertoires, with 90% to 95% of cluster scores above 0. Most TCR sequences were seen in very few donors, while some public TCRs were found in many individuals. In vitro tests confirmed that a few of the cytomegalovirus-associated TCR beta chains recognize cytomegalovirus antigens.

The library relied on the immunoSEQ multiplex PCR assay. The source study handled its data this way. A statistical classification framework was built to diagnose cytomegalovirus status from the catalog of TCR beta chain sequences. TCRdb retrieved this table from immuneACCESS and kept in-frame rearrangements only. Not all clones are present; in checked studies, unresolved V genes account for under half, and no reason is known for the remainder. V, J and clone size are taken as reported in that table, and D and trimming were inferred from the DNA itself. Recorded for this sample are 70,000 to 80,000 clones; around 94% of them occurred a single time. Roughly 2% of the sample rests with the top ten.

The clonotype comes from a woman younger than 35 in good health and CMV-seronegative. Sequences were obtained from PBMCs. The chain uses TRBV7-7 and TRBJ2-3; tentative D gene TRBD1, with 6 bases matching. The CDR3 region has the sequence CASSKQGGTDTQYF. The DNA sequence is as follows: TGTGCTAGCAGCAAACAGGGTGGTACAGATACGCAGTATTTT.